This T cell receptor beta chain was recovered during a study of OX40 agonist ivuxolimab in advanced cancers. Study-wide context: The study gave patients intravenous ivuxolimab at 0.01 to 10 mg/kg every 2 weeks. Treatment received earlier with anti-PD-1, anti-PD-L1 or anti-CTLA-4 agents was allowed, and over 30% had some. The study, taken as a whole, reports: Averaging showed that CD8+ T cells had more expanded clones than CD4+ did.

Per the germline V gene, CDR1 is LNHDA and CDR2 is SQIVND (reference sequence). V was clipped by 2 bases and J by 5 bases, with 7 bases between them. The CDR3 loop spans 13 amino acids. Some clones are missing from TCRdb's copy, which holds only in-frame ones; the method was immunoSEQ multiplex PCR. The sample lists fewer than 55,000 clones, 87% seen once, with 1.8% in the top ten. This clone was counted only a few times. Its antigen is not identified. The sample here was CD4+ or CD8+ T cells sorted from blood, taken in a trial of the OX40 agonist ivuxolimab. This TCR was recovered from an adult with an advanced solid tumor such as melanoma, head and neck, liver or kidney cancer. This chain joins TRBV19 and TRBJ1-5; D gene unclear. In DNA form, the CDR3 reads TGTGCCAGTAGTATACAGGCTTATCAGCCCCAGCATTTT. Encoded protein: CASSIQAYQPQHF.